The 16 T cell receptor beta chains given below trace back to one sample, sequenced in a study of T cell repertoires in cytomegalovirus infection. These receptors are not linked to any known antigen. TCRdb itself ran the reads through MiXCR, one entry per CDR3 protein. The table shows approximately 910,000 distinct CDR3 sequences, with about a third occurring only once. The sequencing here drew on cultured CD8+ T cells from PBMCs, taken from culture after CMV antigen stimulation. These receptors all stem from a human donor in good health (CMV status not recorded). Some clones in this sample may be carry-over from other donors' samples.

The chain couples TRBV19 to TRBJ2-2; 8 bases fit TRBD1. Germline V lookup: CDR1 LNHDA, CDR2 SQIVND (reference sequence). CDR3 length: 14 residues. The ends lost 8 bases at V and 5 bases at J; junction bases unmatched: 7. CDR3 nucleotides: TGTGCCAGTGGTGGGGACAGGCAAACCGGGGAGCTGTTTTTT. This translates into CASGGDRQTGELFF.

The rearrangement joins TRBV27 to TRBJ2-1; tentatively, D is TRBD1 or TRBD2 (6 bases each). Germline V gene data show CDR1 as MNHEY and CDR2 as SMNVEV (reference sequence). Between the trimmed V and J ends, which lost 5 bases and 1 base, there was a span of 12 bases. The CDR3 has 15 residues. The CDR3 nucleotides are TGTGCCAGCAGTGGTAGGGGGAGGTCCTACAATGAGCAGTTCTTC. This encodes CASSGRGRSYNEQFF.

This clonotype was detected ten times or more. This sequence joins TRBV7-9 and TRBJ1-3, with 8 bases fitting TRBD1. Germline CDR1 and CDR2: SEHNR and FQNEAQ (reference sequence). With 5 bases clipped from V and 9 bases from J, the junction kept 9 bases outside the gene matches. The CDR3 spans 14 residues. DNA of the CDR3: TGTGCCAGCAGCCCCCGGACAGGGTTCGGCACCATATATTTT. Protein product: CASSPRTGFGTIYF.

The chain couples TRBV6-2 or TRBV6-3 to TRBJ1-1; no clear D. V lost 6 bases to trimming and J lost 0 bases, with 20 bases between them. The CDR3 is 17 amino acids. Germline loops: CDR1 MNHEY, CDR2 SVGEGT. The CDR3: CASSTTTPGGLNTEAFF. Here the CDR3 DNA reads TGTGCCAGCAGCACCACGACGCCCGGAGGTTTGAACACTGAAGCTTTCTTT.

This clonotype has just a few counts. One end of the junction does not line up with germline, which may come from a read error. This chain joins TRBV25-1 and TRBJ1-1, with D tentatively TRBD1 (6 bases). Germline V gene lookup returns CDR1 MGHDK and CDR2 SYGVNS. The CDR3 spans 17 residues. CDR3 residues: CASSELLGGIANTETFF. As DNA, the CDR3 is TGTGCCAGCAGTGAATTACTAGGGGGTATAGCGAACACTGAAACTTTCTTT.

The rearrangement links TRBV11-1 to TRBJ2-3; a possible D gene is TRBD2 (5 bases). CDR3 length: 14 residues. Germline V CDR1 and CDR2: SGHAT, FQDESV (reference sequence). The germline V and J ends were trimmed by 5 bases and 10 bases, with 19 bases remaining between them. CDR3 sequence: CASSLTLATEPQYF. CDR3 coding DNA: TGTGCCAGCAGCCTCACCCTAGCTACAGAGCCGCAGTATTTT.

This clonotype was observed a few times. The chain has TRBV7-9 and TRBJ2-6; no reliable D call. V was clipped by 4 bases and J by 0 bases, with 13 bases between them. Per the germline V gene, CDR1 is SEHNR and CDR2 is FQNEAQ (reference sequence). The length of the CDR3 is 17 residues. CDR3 in DNA: TGTGCCAGCAGCTCACCGACACATCTCTCTGGGGCCAACGTCCTGACTTTC. This sequence encodes CASSSPTHLSGANVLTF.

The V gene is TRBV4-1, the J gene TRBJ1-6; D is ambiguous. The germline CDR1 and CDR2 sequences are MGHRA and YSYEKL. This CDR3 region has 15 residues. V was shortened by 1 base and J by 5 bases, with 9 bases between the two germline ends. CDR3 DNA sequence: TGCGCCAGCAGCCAAGTAACAGTGCATAATTCACCCCTCCACTTT. It specifies CASSQVTVHNSPLHF.

Only a few counts were recorded for this clonotype. This chain connects TRBV7-9 to TRBJ1-1; the match to TRBD1 covers 7 bases. Germline V gene sequence: CDR1 SEHNR, CDR2 FQNEAQ (reference sequence). The CDR3 consists of 15 residues. V shed 6 bases, J shed 5 bases, and the junction held 12 bases outside the gene matches. The chain's CDR3 is CASRFPGTAATEAFF. CDR3 nucleotide sequence: TGTGCCAGCAGATTTCCCGGGACAGCAGCGACTGAAGCTTTCTTT.

This chain joins TRBV27 and TRBJ2-7; tentative D call: TRBD2 (7 bases). The V end lost 7 bases, the J end lost 3 bases, and 22 bases lay between the germline ends. Germline-derived CDR1 and CDR2 are MNHEY and SMNVEV (reference sequence). The CDR3 extends over 16 amino acids. The DNA of the CDR3 is TGTGCCAGCAAGAAAAGGGGGGGCGCCGGGAACTACGAGCAGTACGTC. This sequence encodes CASKKRGGAGNYEQYV.

This clonotype was detected many times. V usage is TRBV7-2 and J usage is TRBJ2-5; no clear D gene. This CDR3 spans 13 amino acids. In germline, CDR1 is SGHTA, CDR2 FQGNSA. The ends were cut back, 8 bases at V and 5 bases at J, with 15 bases in the middle. The CDR3 is CASLSTLFETQYF. Here the CDR3 DNA reads TGTGCCAGCCTAAGTACACTATTCGAGACCCAGTACTTC.

This clonotype was found a few times. The genes are TRBV27 and TRBJ2-7; 9 bases match TRBD1. CDR3 length: 15 amino acids. The germline V gene has CDR1 MNHEY and CDR2 SMNVEV (reference sequence). Germline trimming cut 6 bases from V and 7 bases from J; bases unmatched to any gene: 13. CDR3 sequence: CASSDQGQGIGEQYV. The CDR3 DNA sequence: TGTGCCAGCAGCGACCAGGGACAGGGAATAGGAGAGCAGTACGTC.

This clonotype came up a few times. The chain has TRBV5-1 and TRBJ1-6; 10 nucleotides agree with TRBD1. With V trimmed by 4 bases and J by 5 bases, 3 bases remained unmatched. This CDR3 comprises 15 residues. Per the germline V gene, CDR1 is SGHRS and CDR2 is YFSETQ. The CDR3 DNA follows: TGCGCCAGCAGCCCAGGACAGGGGGATAATTCACCCCTCCACTTT. This gives the protein CASSPGQGDNSPLHF.

This sequence joins TRBV7-9 and TRBJ2-7, with 7 bases matching TRBD1. This CDR3 comprises 15 residues. CDR1 SEHNR and CDR2 FQNEAQ come from the germline V gene (reference sequence). V shed 4 bases, J shed 0 bases, and the junction held 6 bases outside the gene matches. This chain's CDR3 is CASSSGTASSYEQYF. Here the CDR3 DNA reads TGTGCCAGCAGCTCAGGGACAGCCAGCTCCTACGAGCAGTACTTC.

This clonotype was seen repeatedly, ten times or more. The chain is built from TRBV19 and TRBJ1-1; D is unclear. Germline-derived CDR1 and CDR2 are LNHDA and SQIVND (reference sequence). V lost 3 bases to trimming and J lost 6 bases, with 11 bases between them. The CDR3 contains 13 residues. CDR3 in DNA: TGTGCCAGTAGTATCGGCGCGAGCGCTGAAGCTTTCTTT. Encoded protein: CASSIGASAEAFF.

This clonotype was seen many times. The chain links TRBV7-9 to TRBJ1-1, with D hard to call. Per germline, CDR1 SEHNR and CDR2 FQNEAQ (reference sequence). Trimming removed 0 bases at V and 10 bases at J, with 15 bases between. This CDR3 is built from 14 residues. CDR3 nucleotides: TGTGCCAGCAGCTTAGCAAGTCCTTGGGCCGGAGCTTTCTTT. Translating it yields CASSLASPWAGAFF.